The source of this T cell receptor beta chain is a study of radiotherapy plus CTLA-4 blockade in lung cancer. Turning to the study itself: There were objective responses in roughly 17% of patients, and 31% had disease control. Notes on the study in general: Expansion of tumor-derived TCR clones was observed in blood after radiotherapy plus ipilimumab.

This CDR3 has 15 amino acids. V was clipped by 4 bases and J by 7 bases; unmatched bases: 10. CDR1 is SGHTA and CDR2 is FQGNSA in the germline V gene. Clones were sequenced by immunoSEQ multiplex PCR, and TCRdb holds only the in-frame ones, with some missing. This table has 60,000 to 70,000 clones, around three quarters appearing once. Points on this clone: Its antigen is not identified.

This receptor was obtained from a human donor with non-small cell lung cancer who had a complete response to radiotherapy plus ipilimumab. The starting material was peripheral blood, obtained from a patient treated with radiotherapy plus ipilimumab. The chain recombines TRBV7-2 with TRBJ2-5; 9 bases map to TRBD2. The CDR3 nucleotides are TGTGCCAGCAGCTCCCAACTAGCGGGCAAGAGGACCCAGTACTTC. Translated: CASSSQLAGKRTQYF.